This T cell receptor beta chain stems from a study of shared clonotypes between healthy human individuals. CDR1 and CDR2 (germline): SGDLS, YYNGEE. V was shortened by 4 bases and J by 3 bases, with 10 bases between the two germline ends. The CDR3 extends over 14 amino acids. General study results and limits: Compared with memory subsets, naive subsets generally had larger estimated richness. With four donors compared, about 5.2% of naive CD4 clonotypes were shared.

It was into CD45RA+ naive and CD45RA-negative memory subsets that the CD4+ cells were split. Using immunoSEQ multiplex PCR, the repertoire was profiled, and TCRdb retains in-frame clones only, with some absent. The repertoire holds some 2.3 million clones, with 90% to 95% as singletons. In regard to this clone: Its antigen remains unidentified.

This clonotype was sampled from a man in his late teens or twenties in good health. Some clones in this sample may be carry-over from other donors' samples. Source material: naive CD4+ T cells from PBMCs. Subset indicated: CD45RA+ positively selected. The chain links TRBV9 to TRBJ2-2; no definite D call. The CDR3: CASSPNMDTGELFF. CDR3 in DNA: TGTGCCAGCAGCCCCAACATGGACACCGGGGAGCTGTTTTTT.